This entry describes one T cell receptor beta chain. Produced via immunoSEQ multiplex PCR; TCRdb's table is partial and in-frame only. The sample includes 250,000 or so clones, roughly 89% seen only once; the top ten take 1.5% to 1.9%. J lost 4 bases, V lost 2 bases, and 12 bases had no gene match. Germline V gives CDR1 MRHNA, CDR2 SNTAGT. CDR3 length equals 17 residues. These data belong to a study of blood T cell repertoires in COVID-19. This receptor was obtained from a woman aged 40 to 50 who had recovered from COVID-19. The V gene is TRBV6-4, the J gene TRBJ1-2; TRBD1 matches 8 bases. The sample consisted of peripheral blood. The CDR3 region has the DNA TGTGCCAGCAGTGACAGCGGACAGGGAGCTTTTTCCTATGGCTACACCTTC. Protein product: CASSDSGQGAFSYGYTF.